In its sample, the clone carrying this TCR beta chain was seen once. The target antigen is unknown. V shed 2 bases and J shed 0 bases, with 8 bases lying between them. The CDR3 covers 14 residues. Germline loops: CDR1 SEHNR, CDR2 FQNEAQ (reference sequence). This sample was included in a study of chemoradiotherapy in HPV16-positive cancers. Study observations and caveats: For HPV16-positive patients, expanding HPV-responsive T cells associated with longer recurrence-free survival.

Only in-frame clones appear in the TCRdb table, and some are missing; sequencing was by immunoSEQ multiplex PCR. The sample contains tens of thousands of clones, more than 85% of which appear only once. The receptor's source is a human donor with HPV-associated anogenital cancer. The V call is TRBV7-9, the J call TRBJ2-7, with D uncertain. The specimen comprised blood, sampled from a patient who underwent chemoradiotherapy. CDR3 bases: TGTGCCAGCAGCTTAAATTATATCTCCTACGAGCAGTACTTC. This codes for CASSLNYISYEQYF.